This T cell receptor beta chain was found in a study of shared clonotypes between healthy human individuals. CD45RO-negative, CCR7-selected cells formed the naive CD8 fraction, which excluded terminally differentiated effector memory CD45RA+ cells. Clones were sequenced by immunoSEQ multiplex PCR, and TCRdb holds only the in-frame ones, with some missing. The profile shows roughly 2.1 million clones, about 93% of them singletons. V gave up 3 bases and J gave up 3 bases, with 15 bases separating them. CDR1 LNHDA and CDR2 SQIVND come from the germline V gene (reference sequence). This CDR3 comprises 15 residues.

This TCR was recovered from a man younger than 35 in good health. Some clones in this sample may be carry-over from other donors' samples. The sample consisted of naive CD8+ T cells from PBMCs. V and J are TRBV19 and TRBJ2-7; TRBD1 is a possible D gene (5 bases). CDR3 in amino acids: CASSMWGDPDYEQYF. The DNA of the CDR3 is TGTGCCAGTAGTATGTGGGGCGATCCGGACTACGAGCAGTACTTC.